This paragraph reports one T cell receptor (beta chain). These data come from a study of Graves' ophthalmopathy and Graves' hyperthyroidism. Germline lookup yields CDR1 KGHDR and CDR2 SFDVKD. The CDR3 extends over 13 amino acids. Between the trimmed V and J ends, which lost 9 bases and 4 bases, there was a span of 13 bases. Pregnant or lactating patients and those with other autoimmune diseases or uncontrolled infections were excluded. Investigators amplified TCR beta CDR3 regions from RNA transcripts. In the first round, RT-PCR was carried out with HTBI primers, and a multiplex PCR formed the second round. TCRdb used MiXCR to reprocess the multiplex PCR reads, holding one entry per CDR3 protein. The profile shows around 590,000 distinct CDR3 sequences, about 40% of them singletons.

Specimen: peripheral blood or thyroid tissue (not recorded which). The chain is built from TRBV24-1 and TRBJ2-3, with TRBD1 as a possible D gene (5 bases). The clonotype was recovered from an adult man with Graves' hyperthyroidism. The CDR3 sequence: CATGDSLSDTQYF. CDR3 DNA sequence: TGTGCCACCGGAGACAGCCTATCAGATACGCAGTATTTT.